These 15 T cell receptor beta chains share one sample of origin, sequenced in a study of T cell repertoires in cytomegalovirus infection. From the reads, TCRdb called clonotypes with MiXCR, one entry per CDR3 protein. The sample holds under 600,000 distinct CDR3 sequences, more than 15% seen once. The sequencing sample was made of CD8+ T cells from PBMCs. The receptor set was obtained from a human donor in good health (CMV status not recorded). Some clones in this sample may be carry-over from other donors' samples.

This clonotype occurred many times. In DNA, the CDR3 is TGTGCCAGCAGTTTTGGTAGCGGGTCGCCATACAATGAGCAGTTCTTC. This encodes CASSFGSGSPYNEQFF. The chain has TRBV12-3 or TRBV12-4 and TRBJ2-1; TRBD2 aligns across 7 bases. J gave up 4 bases and V 3 bases, and 9 bases lay outside the gene matches. The CDR3 sequence is 16 residues long.

This clonotype was detected ten times or more. This chain uses TRBV19 with TRBJ1-1; D remains ambiguous. This CDR3 spans 14 amino acids. Germline assignment: CDR1 LNHDA and CDR2 SQIVND (reference sequence). With 7 bases removed from V and 1 base from J, the gap between germline ends came to 13 bases. CDR3 nucleotide sequence: TGTGCCAGTACCCCTCGGGAGGGGAACACTGAAGCTTTCTTT. It encodes CASTPREGNTEAFF. Full variable domain (rest looked up from reference TRBV19 and TRBJ1-1): DGGITQSPKYLFRKEGQNVTLSCEQNLNHDAMYWYRQDPGQGLRLIYYSQIVNDFQKGDIAEGYSVSREKKESFPLTVTSAQKNPTAFYLCASTPREGNTEAFFGQGTRLTVV.

This clonotype was recorded at least ten times. The V and J genes are TRBV27 and TRBJ1-6; 7 nucleotides align to TRBD1. CDR3 size: 17 residues. Germline CDR1 and CDR2: MNHEY and SMNVEV (reference sequence). J was trimmed by 2 bases and V by 6 bases; bases with no gene match: 10. The CDR3 DNA follows: TGTGCCAGCAGCCCCTCGACAGGGTTCGCCTATAATTCACCCCTCCACTTT. The encoded protein is CASSPSTGFAYNSPLHF.

This clonotype appeared a few times. The V call is TRBV27, the J call TRBJ2-5, with 10 bases matching TRBD2. This CDR3 spans 15 amino acids. From germline, CDR1 is MNHEY and CDR2 SMNVEV (reference sequence). The V segment lost 5 bases and the J segment 1 base; nucleotides outside the gene matches: 4. This chain's CDR3 is CASSPLAGLQETQYF. DNA of the CDR3: TGTGCCAGCAGTCCACTAGCGGGGCTCCAAGAGACCCAGTACTTC.

This clonotype turned up a few times. The chain couples TRBV7-9 to TRBJ1-2, with 8 bases identical to TRBD1. Germline values: CDR1 SEHNR, CDR2 FQNEAQ (reference sequence). This CDR3 has 13 residues. Trimming cost V 5 bases and J 7 bases; bases outside gene matches: 6. The CDR3 DNA reads as TGTGCCAGCAGCGCACGGACAGGGAGTGGCTACACCTTC. Encoded protein: CASSARTGSGYTF.

This clonotype was seen a single time. Mismatch with germline at one junction end may stem from a read error. The J gene is TRBJ1-2, the V gene TRBV6-1, with 7 bases fitting TRBD1. The CDR3 runs to 17 residues. Germline CDR1 is MNHNS and CDR2 is SASEGT. The CDR3 region is CASSERDLRGQDYSYTF. CDR3 coding DNA: TGTGCCAGCAGTGAAAGGGACCTGAGGGGGCAGGACTATAGCTACACCTTC.

At least ten counts were recorded for this clonotype. The chain has TRBV7-6 and TRBJ2-1, with D hard to call. Per germline, CDR1 SGHVS and CDR2 FNYEAQ. CDR3 size: 19 residues. Between the trimmed V and J ends, which lost 0 bases and 0 bases, there was a span of 18 bases. CDR3 amino acids: CASSLASPTVRSSYNEQFF. The CDR3, as DNA: TGTGCCAGCAGCTTAGCCAGTCCTACAGTGCGTAGCTCCTACAATGAGCAGTTCTTC.

This chain connects TRBV29-1 to TRBJ2-1; TRBD1 is a possible D gene (5 bases). The germline gives CDR1 SQVTM, CDR2 ANQGSEA. Between the trimmed V and J ends, which lost 4 bases and 2 bases, there was a span of 12 bases. This CDR3 region has 14 residues. CDR3 coding DNA: TGCAGCGTTGGGGGCGGCGGAGCCTACAATGAGCAGTTCTTC. Protein: CSVGGGGAYNEQFF.

This clonotype was detected only a few times. V gene TRBV19 combines with J gene TRBJ2-7; TRBD2 aligns across 13 bases. The germline V gene encodes CDR1 LNHDA and CDR2 SQIVND (reference sequence). CDR3 size: 14 residues. V shed 5 bases, J shed 6 bases, and the junction held 4 bases outside the gene matches. The CDR3 DNA is TGTGCCAGTAGTCCGGGACTAGCGGGGTTCGAGCAGTACTTC. It is translated as CASSPGLAGFEQYF.

This clonotype showed up many times. J is TRBJ1-5 and V is TRBV6-2 or TRBV6-3; D call uncertain. Germline V gene data show CDR1 as MNHEY and CDR2 as SVGEGT. V was pared by 2 bases and J by 3 bases, with 11 bases between. The CDR3 is made up of 15 amino acids. The CDR3 reads CASSYLQAHNQPQHF. CDR3 in DNA: TGTGCCAGCAGTTACCTCCAGGCCCACAATCAGCCCCAGCATTTT.

A few counts support this clonotype. The chain has TRBV13 and TRBJ2-1; D tentatively reads TRBD1 or TRBD2 (5 bases each). The V end lost 1 base, the J end lost 6 bases, and 13 bases lay between the germline ends. The CDR3 spans 15 residues. Germline CDR1 reads PRHDT; CDR2 reads FYEKMQ (reference sequence). CDR3 DNA sequence: TGTGCCAGCAGCTTAGAAGAGGGGACGGGCAATGAGCAGTTCTTC. This translates into CASSLEEGTGNEQFF.

This clonotype was counted at least ten times. The chain is built from TRBV7-8 and TRBJ2-1; no definite D call. The V and J ends lost 2 bases and 9 bases respectively, with 8 bases between them. The CDR3 covers 12 residues. Germline values: CDR1 SGHVS, CDR2 FQNEAQ. The CDR3 DNA follows: TGTGCCAGCAGCTTATCACATCTTGAGCAGTTCTTC. This sequence encodes CASSLSHLEQFF.

This clonotype occurred many times. The gene calls are TRBV12-3 or TRBV12-4 and TRBJ2-3; 8 nucleotides match TRBD2. The CDR3 is made up of 16 amino acids. The junction had 8 bases not matched to a gene; V was cut back by 5 bases and J by 1 base. CDR3 sequence reads: CASSPRSGSRTDTQYF. CDR3 nucleotides: TGTGCCAGCAGTCCTCGAAGCGGGAGTCGCACAGATACGCAGTATTTT.

This clonotype was counted many times. This chain joins TRBV6-6 and TRBJ1-1; 9 bases match TRBD1. The V and J ends lost 7 bases and 5 bases, in that order; junction bases with no gene match: 8. The germline CDR1 and CDR2 sequences are MNHNY and SVGAGI (reference sequence). The CDR3 is made up of 14 amino acids. CDR3 loop: CASTSGTGSTEAFF. In DNA form, the CDR3 reads TGTGCCAGCACCTCCGGGACAGGGAGTACTGAAGCTTTCTTT.

This clonotype was seen repeatedly, ten times or more. V is TRBV7-9 and J is TRBJ2-3; maybe TRBD2 (6 bases). V shed 6 bases and J shed 6 bases, with 19 bases lying between them. Germline V gene sequence: CDR1 SEHNR, CDR2 FQNEAQ (reference sequence). The CDR3 is made up of 15 amino acids. The CDR3 spells CASREGPGPGDTQYF. DNA of the CDR3: TGTGCCAGCAGGGAGGGGCCGGGGCCCGGGGATACGCAGTATTTT. Drawing the rest from reference TRBV7-9 and TRBJ2-3, the complete variable domain is DTGVSQNPRHKITKRGQNVTFRCDPISEHNRLYWYRQTLGQGPEFLTYFQNEAQLEKSRLLSDRFSAERPKGSFSTLEIQRTEQGDSAMYLCASREGPGPGDTQYFGPGTRLTVL.